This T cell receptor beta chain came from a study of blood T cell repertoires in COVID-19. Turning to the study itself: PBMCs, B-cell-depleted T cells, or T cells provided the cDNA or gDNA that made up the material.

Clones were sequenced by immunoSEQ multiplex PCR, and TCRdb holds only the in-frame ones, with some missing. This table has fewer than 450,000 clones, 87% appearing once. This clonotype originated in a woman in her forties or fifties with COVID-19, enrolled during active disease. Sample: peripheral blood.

The CDR3 nucleotides read TGTGCCAGCAGTTTATACGGGACAGCCTTCTACGAGCAGTACTTC. Its translation: CASSLYGTAFYEQYF. The V gene is TRBV28, the J gene TRBJ2-7, with 7 bases that match TRBD1. Trimming took 1 base from V and 3 from J; bases not matched to a gene: 6. Germline V lookup: CDR1 MDHEN, CDR2 SYDVKM. The CDR3 covers 15 residues.